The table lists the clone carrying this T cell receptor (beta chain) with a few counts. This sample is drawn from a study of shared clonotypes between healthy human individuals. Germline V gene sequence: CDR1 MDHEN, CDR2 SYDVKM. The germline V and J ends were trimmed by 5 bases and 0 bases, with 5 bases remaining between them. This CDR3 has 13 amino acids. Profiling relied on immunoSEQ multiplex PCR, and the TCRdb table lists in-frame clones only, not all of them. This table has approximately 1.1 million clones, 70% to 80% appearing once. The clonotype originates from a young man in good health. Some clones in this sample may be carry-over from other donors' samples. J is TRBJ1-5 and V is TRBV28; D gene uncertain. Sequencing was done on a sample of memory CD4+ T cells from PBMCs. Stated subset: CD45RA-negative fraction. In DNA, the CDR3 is TGTGCCAGCAGTCCAAATAGCAATCAGCCCCAGCATTTT. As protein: CASSPNSNQPQHF. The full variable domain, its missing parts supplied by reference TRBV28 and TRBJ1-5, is DVKVTQSSRYLVKRTGEKVFLECVQDMDHENMFWYRQDPGLGLRLIYFSYDVKMKEKGDIPEGYSVSREKKERFSLILESASTNQTSMYLCASSPNSNQPQHFGDGTRLSIL.